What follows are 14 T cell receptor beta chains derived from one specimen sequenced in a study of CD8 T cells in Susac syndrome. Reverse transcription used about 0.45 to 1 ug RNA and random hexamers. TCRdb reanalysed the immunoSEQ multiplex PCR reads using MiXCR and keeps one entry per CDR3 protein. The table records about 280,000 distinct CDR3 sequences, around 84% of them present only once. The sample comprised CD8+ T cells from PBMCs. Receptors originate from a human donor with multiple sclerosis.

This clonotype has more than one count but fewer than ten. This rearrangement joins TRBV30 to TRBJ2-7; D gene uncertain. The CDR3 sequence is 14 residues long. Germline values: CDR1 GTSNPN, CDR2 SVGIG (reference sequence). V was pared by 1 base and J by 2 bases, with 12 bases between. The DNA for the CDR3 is TGTGCCTGGAGTGGTTATAGGTTCCCCTACGAGCAGTACTTC. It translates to CAWSGYRFPYEQYF.

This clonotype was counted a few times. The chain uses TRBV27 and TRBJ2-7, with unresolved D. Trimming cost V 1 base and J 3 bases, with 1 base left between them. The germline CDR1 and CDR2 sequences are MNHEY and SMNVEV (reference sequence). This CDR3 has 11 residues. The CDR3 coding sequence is TGTGCCAGCAGTTTATACTACGAGCAGTACTTC. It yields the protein CASSLYYEQYF.

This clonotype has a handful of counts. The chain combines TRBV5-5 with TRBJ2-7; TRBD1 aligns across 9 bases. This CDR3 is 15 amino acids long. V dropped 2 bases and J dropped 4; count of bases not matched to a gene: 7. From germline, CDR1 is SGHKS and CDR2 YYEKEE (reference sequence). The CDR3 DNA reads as TGTGCCAGCAGCTTTACAGGGGGCCTCTCATACGAGCAGTACTTC. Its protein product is CASSFTGGLSYEQYF.

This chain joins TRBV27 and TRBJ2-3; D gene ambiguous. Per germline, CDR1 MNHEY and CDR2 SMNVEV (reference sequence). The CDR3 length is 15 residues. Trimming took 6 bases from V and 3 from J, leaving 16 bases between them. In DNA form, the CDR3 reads TGTGCCAGCAGACTCCTCCCCCAGAGGACAGATACGCAGTATTTT. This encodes CASRLLPQRTDTQYF.

CDR3 protein: CASSFRSTEAFF. The CDR3 DNA reads as TGTGCCAGCAGTTTCCGGAGCACTGAAGCTTTCTTT. The chain uses TRBV28 and TRBJ1-1; no clear D gene. Trimming pared 3 bases from V and 4 bases from J, leaving 6 bases between. This CDR3 is built from 12 residues. Germline loops: CDR1 MDHEN, CDR2 SYDVKM.

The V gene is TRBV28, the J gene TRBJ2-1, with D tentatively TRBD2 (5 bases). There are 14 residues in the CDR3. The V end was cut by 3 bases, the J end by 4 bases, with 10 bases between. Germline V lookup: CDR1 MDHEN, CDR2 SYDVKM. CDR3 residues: CASSFFGEYNEQFF. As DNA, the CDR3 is TGTGCCAGCAGTTTCTTCGGGGAGTACAATGAGCAGTTCTTC.

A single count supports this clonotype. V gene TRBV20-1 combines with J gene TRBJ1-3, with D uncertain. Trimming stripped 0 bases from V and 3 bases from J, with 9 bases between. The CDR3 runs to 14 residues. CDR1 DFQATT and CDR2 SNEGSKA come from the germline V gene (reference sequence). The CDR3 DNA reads TGCAGTGCTAGAGATGCAGAAGTTGGAAACACCATATATTTT. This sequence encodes CSARDAEVGNTIYF.

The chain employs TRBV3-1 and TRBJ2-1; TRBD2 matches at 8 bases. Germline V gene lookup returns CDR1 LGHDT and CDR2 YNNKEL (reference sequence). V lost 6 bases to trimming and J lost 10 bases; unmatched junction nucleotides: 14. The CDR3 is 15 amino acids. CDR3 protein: CASSGGLEPRREQFF. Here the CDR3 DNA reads TGTGCCAGCAGTGGGGGACTAGAACCCCGGAGGGAGCAGTTCTTC.

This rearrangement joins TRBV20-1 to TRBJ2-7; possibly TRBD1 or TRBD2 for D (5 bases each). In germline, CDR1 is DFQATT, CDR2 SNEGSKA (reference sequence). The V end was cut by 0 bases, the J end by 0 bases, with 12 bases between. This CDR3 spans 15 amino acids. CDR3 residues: CSARDVAGSSYEQYF. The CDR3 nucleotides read TGCAGTGCTAGAGATGTGGCAGGGAGCTCCTACGAGCAGTACTTC.

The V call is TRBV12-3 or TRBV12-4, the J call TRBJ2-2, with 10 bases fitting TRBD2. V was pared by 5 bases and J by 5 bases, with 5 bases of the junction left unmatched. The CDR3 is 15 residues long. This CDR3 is CASSPSGRGTGELFF. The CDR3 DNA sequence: TGTGCCAGCAGTCCCAGCGGGAGGGGAACCGGGGAGCTGTTTTTT.

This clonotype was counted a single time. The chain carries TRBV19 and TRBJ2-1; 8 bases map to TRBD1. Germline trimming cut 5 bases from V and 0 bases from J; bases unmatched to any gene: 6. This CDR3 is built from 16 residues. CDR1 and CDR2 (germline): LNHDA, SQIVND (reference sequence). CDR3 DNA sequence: TGTGCCAGTAGTCCATTTACAGGGGGCTCCTACAATGAGCAGTTCTTC. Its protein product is CASSPFTGGSYNEQFF.

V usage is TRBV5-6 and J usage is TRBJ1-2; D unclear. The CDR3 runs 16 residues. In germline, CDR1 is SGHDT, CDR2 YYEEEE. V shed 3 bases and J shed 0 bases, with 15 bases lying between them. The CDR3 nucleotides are TGTGCCAGCAGCTCCGGGAGCGGGTCGGCTAACTATGGCTACACCTTC. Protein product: CASSSGSGSANYGYTF.

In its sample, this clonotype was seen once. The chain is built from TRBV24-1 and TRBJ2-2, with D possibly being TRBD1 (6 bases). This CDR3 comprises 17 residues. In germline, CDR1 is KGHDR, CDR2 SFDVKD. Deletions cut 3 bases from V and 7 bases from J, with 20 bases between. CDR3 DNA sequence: TGTGCCACCAGTGATCCCCAAACAGGGTCCCTCGTCGGGGAGCTGTTTTTT. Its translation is CATSDPQTGSLVGELFF.

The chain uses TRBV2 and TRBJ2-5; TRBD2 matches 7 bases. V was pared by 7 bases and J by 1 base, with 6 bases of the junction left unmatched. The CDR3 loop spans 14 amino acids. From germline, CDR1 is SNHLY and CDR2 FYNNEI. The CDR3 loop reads CASKPASGQETQYF. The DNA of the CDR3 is TGTGCCAGCAAGCCGGCTAGCGGCCAAGAGACCCAGTACTTC.